The table lists the clone carrying this T cell receptor (beta chain) with a few counts. Its specificity is unknown. These data originate in a study of Ad26.COV2.S vaccination and SARS-CoV-2 variants. Study-wide results and limits: Total responses of T cells may have been underestimated by the analyses of TCR breadth and depth.

Clones were read by immunoSEQ multiplex PCR, and TCRdb kept only the in-frame ones, dropping some. This sample yields a few hundred thousand clones, of which approximately 87% are seen a single time; 4.5% to 7% belongs to the top ten. The CDR3 is made up of 12 amino acids. Germline CDR1 is LNHDA and CDR2 is SQIVND (reference sequence). Deletions cut 11 bases from V and 4 bases from J, with 14 bases between. Treatment denoted: approximately 18 received Ad26.COV2.S at low or high dose, single or two shots; roughly 5 received placebo; per-sample allocation not given. Sampling was performed 63 days after the first vaccine or placebo injection.

The material sequenced was peripheral blood, taken in a trial of Ad26.COV2.S vaccine versus placebo. The V gene is TRBV19, the J gene TRBJ1-2; D call uncertain. The source of this sequence is a person between 18 and 65 years old who received the Ad26.COV2.S COVID-19 vaccine or a placebo. The CDR3: CAGRDYRYGYTF. DNA of the CDR3: TGTGCCGGGAGAGATTACCGCTATGGCTACACCTTC.